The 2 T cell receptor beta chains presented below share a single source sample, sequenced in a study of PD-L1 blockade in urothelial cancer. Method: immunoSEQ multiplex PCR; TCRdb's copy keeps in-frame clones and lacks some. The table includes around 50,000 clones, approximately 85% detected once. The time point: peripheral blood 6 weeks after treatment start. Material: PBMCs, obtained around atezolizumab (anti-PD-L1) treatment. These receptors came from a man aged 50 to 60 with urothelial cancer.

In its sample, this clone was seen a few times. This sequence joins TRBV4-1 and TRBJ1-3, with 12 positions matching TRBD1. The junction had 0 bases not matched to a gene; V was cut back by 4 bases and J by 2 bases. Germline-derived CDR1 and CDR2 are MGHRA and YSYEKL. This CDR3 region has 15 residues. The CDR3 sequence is CASSRDRGPGNTIYF. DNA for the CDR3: TGCGCCAGCAGCCGGGACAGGGGGCCTGGAAACACCATATATTTT.

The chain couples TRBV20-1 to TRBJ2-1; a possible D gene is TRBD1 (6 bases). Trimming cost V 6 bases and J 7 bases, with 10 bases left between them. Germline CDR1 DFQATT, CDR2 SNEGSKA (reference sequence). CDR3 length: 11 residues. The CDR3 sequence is CSALGGNEQFF. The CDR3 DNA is TGCAGTGCCTTAGGGGGTAATGAGCAGTTCTTC.